The rows below give T cell receptor beta chains drawn from one sample of a study of CD8 T cells in ankylosing spondylitis. Each CDR3 protein is one row after TCRdb ran MiXCR on the 5' RACE reads. The sample yields approximately 140,000 distinct CDR3 sequences, 40% to 50% seen once. The source material was synovial fluid, either unsorted or a sorted T cell fraction (not recorded which). These receptors all stem from a male donor with ankylosing spondylitis. Each CDR3 is given with its conserved first and last residue. A D gene is named only where the DNA matches it firmly. Clone size is stated in some rows and not others, as once, few, many or a class when expanded.

cdr3_nt | cdr3_aa | j_call | d_call | clone_size | v_call
TGCAGTGCTAGAGAAGAGCGGGAGGACTACTATGAGCAGTTCTTC | CSAREEREDYYEQFF | TRBJ2-1 | TRBD2 | few | TRBV20-1
TGTGCCAGCAGCTTAGATAGTTTGGGCGATGAGCAGTTCTTC | CASSLDSLGDEQFF | TRBJ2-1 | - | few | TRBV7-2
TGCGCCAGCAGCCAAGGTCTGGCAGGGGCGGGTCAGCCCCAGCATTTT | CASSQGLAGAGQPQHF | TRBJ1-5 | - | - | TRBV4-1
TGTGCCAGCAGTCATCCTCTGGGGGGGCTGGCTGAAGCTTTCTTT | CASSHPLGGLAEAFF | TRBJ1-1 | - | - | TRBV3-1
TGCGCCAGCAGCCAAGAGCTTCACTGGCTAATAGACGAGCAGTACTTC | CASSQELHWLIDEQYF | TRBJ2-7 | - | few | TRBV4-1
TGTGCCAGCAGCAAAGGCTCCAGGTCGTATAGCAATCAGCCCCAGCATTTT | CASSKGSRSYSNQPQHF | TRBJ1-5 | - | - | TRBV21-1
TGTGCCAGCAGCTTAGGAGGGAGCTCCTACAATGAGCAGTTCTTC | CASSLGGSSYNEQFF | TRBJ2-1 | - | many | TRBV5-1
TGTGCCAGCAGCTCTGACGGGAGGGGTGTTTCTGAGACCCAGTACTTC | CASSSDGRGVSETQYF | TRBJ2-5 | TRBD2 | few | TRBV5-6
TGTGCCAGCAGTTTAGTGAATACTATTCAGACCCAGTACTTC | CASSLVNTIQTQYF | TRBJ2-5 | - | few | TRBV28
TGTGCCAGCAGTTTATTCGGACAGAACTACGAGCAGTACTTC | CASSLFGQNYEQYF | TRBJ2-7 | - | few | TRBV12-3/TRBV12-4
TGTGCCAGCAGTTTCCGGCGGGGGAGATATGGCTACACCTTC | CASSFRRGRYGYTF | TRBJ1-2 | - | - | TRBV27
TGTGCCATCAGCTCACCCGGGACAGGGTCTTACGAGCAGTACTTC | CAISSPGTGSYEQYF | TRBJ2-7 | TRBD1 | many | TRBV10-3
TGTGCCATCAGTGAGTACTTTAGCGGGGATCCCAACAATGAGCAGTTCTTC | CAISEYFSGDPNNEQFF | TRBJ2-1 | TRBD2 | few | TRBV10-3
TGTGCCAGCAGCCCAGTTGGGCTAGCGGGGGTTACCGGAGGGGAGCAGTACTTC | CASSPVGLAGVTGGEQYF | TRBJ2-7 | TRBD2 | - | TRBV9
TGTGCCAGCTCAGAAGGACAGGTCTCCTACAATGAGCAGTTCTTC | CASSEGQVSYNEQFF | TRBJ2-1 | TRBD1 | - | TRBV18
TGCGCTTCTCTAACAGGGGGCCGTACTGAAGCTTTCTTT | CASLTGGRTEAFF | TRBJ1-1 | TRBD1 | - | TRBV10-2
TGTGCCAGCAGCTTTACAGGGGGCAACTACGAGCAGTACTTC | CASSFTGGNYEQYF | TRBJ2-7 | TRBD1 | few | TRBV28
TGTGCCAGCAGTTTATCGCCGGATAGCTCCTACGAGCAGTACTTC | CASSLSPDSSYEQYF | TRBJ2-7 | - | few | TRBV28
TGTGCCAGCAGGGAGACAGGGGACGGGAACACTGAAGCTTTCTTT | CASRETGDGNTEAFF | TRBJ1-1 | TRBD1 | - | TRBV9
TGTGCCAGCAGCCAAGATCTGGCAGGGTTTAGCTACACCTTC | CASSQDLAGFSYTF | TRBJ1-2 | - | many | TRBV3-1
TGTGCCAGCAGCCAAGGGGTAGGGCTTGATCGTCCCTATGGCTACACCTTC | CASSQGVGLDRPYGYTF | TRBJ1-2 | - | few | TRBV3-1
TGTGCCAGCAGCCGACGTTGGGATGTGGGGACTAGCGGGAGGAGGGGCCCCACAGATACGCAGTATTTT | CASSRRWDVGTSGRRGPTDTQYF | TRBJ2-3 | TRBD2 | - | TRBV4-2
TGTGCCAGCAGCTTAAGAAGACTAGCGGGAGCTATCCACGAGCAGTACTTC | CASSLRRLAGAIHEQYF | TRBJ2-7 | TRBD2 | - | TRBV7-9
TGTGCCATCAGTGAGTCCCGGGACAGGGGGCCCTACGAGCAGTACTTC | CAISESRDRGPYEQYF | TRBJ2-7 | TRBD1 | few | TRBV10-3
TGTGCCAGCAGTTTACCTGACAGGCAACTACTATTGAACACTGAAGCTTTCTTT | CASSLPDRQLLLNTEAFF | TRBJ1-1 | - | few | TRBV28
TGTGCCAGCAGTGTGTGGTCCGACAGGGTTTGGCCCTACGAGCAGTACTTC | CASSVWSDRVWPYEQYF | TRBJ2-7 | TRBD1 | - | TRBV28
TGTGCCACCAGTGTGGTCGGGAGGGCCGATGAGCAGTTCTTC | CATSVVGRADEQFF | TRBJ2-1 | TRBD2 | many | TRBV24-1
TGCGCCAGCAGTCAAGACTGGACAGGGGCAATCTCTGGGGCCAACGTCCTGACTTTC | CASSQDWTGAISGANVLTF | TRBJ2-6 | TRBD1 | few | TRBV5-1
TGTGCCAGCAGTTTCACCGGGGCGGCCTACGAGCAGTACTTC | CASSFTGAAYEQYF | TRBJ2-7 | - | - | TRBV12-3/TRBV12-4
TGTGCCAGCAGTGCAGGGGGTGAGACCCAGTACTTC | CASSAGGETQYF | TRBJ2-5 | TRBD1 | - | TRBV2
TGCAGTGCTGTCAAACCCCGGGACAGGGGATACTATGGAAACACCATATATTTT | CSAVKPRDRGYYGNTIYF | TRBJ1-3 | TRBD1 | - | TRBV20-1
TGTGCCAGCAGTTTAAGGCTAGCGGGGTACTACGAGCAGTACTTC | CASSLRLAGYYEQYF | TRBJ2-7 | TRBD2 | - | TRBV12-3/TRBV12-4
TGTGCCAGCAGTTTAACCCAGGGGAGCACAGATACGCAGTATTTT | CASSLTQGSTDTQYF | TRBJ2-3 | - | - | TRBV28
TGTGCCAGCAGCCCCAGGGCCTGGGACACTGAAGCTTTCTTT | CASSPRAWDTEAFF | TRBJ1-1 | - | - | TRBV13
TGTGCCTGGAGCCAAACAGGGGCAAATCAGCCCCAGCATTTT | CAWSQTGANQPQHF | TRBJ1-5 | TRBD1 | - | TRBV30
TGTGCCAGCAGTTTGGGGACAGTGAACACTGAAGCTTTCTTT | CASSLGTVNTEAFF | TRBJ1-1 | TRBD1 | many | TRBV12-3/TRBV12-4
TGTGCCAGCAGTTTATCCTGGGGGGGGATGGATACGCAGTATTTT | CASSLSWGGMDTQYF | TRBJ2-3 | TRBD2 | few | TRBV27
TGTGCCAGCAGTGCGCCCCCGACTAGTCGATGGCCGATTCTTAGCACAGATACGCAGTATTTT | CASSAPPTSRWPILSTDTQYF | TRBJ2-3 | - | few | TRBV28
TGTGCCAGCAGCCAAGATTTGGGGGCTCCTAACACCTGGGAGCTGTTTTTT | CASSQDLGAPNTWELFF | TRBJ2-2 | - | - | TRBV4-2
TGCGCCAGCAGCTTGAGGGGACAGGGATGGACTGAAGCTTTCTTT | CASSLRGQGWTEAFF | TRBJ1-1 | TRBD1 | - | TRBV5-1
TGTGCCAGCAGCCCGTTGTGGGCGGAAGAGACCCAGTACTTC | CASSPLWAEETQYF | TRBJ2-5 | - | - | TRBV27
TGTGCCAGCAGCCCCGTGCGTCGGGTGGGGAACACTGAAGCTTTCTTT | CASSPVRRVGNTEAFF | TRBJ1-1 | - | - | TRBV11-2
TGCGCCAGCAGCCCCCCTAAAGGGGTTCGGACTAGCGGGAGGGCCAACACCGGGGAGCTGTTTTTT | CASSPPKGVRTSGRANTGELFF | TRBJ2-2 | TRBD2 | few | TRBV4-1
TGTGCCAGCAGTCTCCGGACTAGCGGGAGTTGGGAGACCCAGTACTTC | CASSLRTSGSWETQYF | TRBJ2-5 | TRBD2 | - | TRBV12-3/TRBV12-4
TGTGCCAGCTCACTGACAGGGTTTTATCAGCCCCAGCATTTT | CASSLTGFYQPQHF | TRBJ1-5 | TRBD1 | few | TRBV18
TGCGCCAGCAGCCAAGTCTTCAGGGGGCCATTTGGATATGGCTACACCTTC | CASSQVFRGPFGYGYTF | TRBJ1-2 | TRBD1 | once | TRBV4-1
TGCGCCAGCAGTCCGTCGACTCCGAGCTCCTACAATGAGCAGTTCTTC | CASSPSTPSSYNEQFF | TRBJ2-1 | - | many | TRBV5-1
TGTGCCAGCAGTTTAAGGTTAGGAGGACGGTACACTGAAGCTTTCTTT | CASSLRLGGRYTEAFF | TRBJ1-1 | - | few | TRBV28
TGTGCCAGCAGCCTCGGGGACATTGAAGAGACCCAGTACTTC | CASSLGDIEETQYF | TRBJ2-5 | - | many | TRBV12-3/TRBV12-4
TGTGCCAGCACCCGGACAGGGGGAAACACCATATATTTT | CASTRTGGNTIYF | TRBJ1-3 | TRBD1 | - | TRBV12-3/TRBV12-4
TGTGCCATCAGTGAACGGCGGACCGGGGTTTCAGAGACCCAGTACTTC | CAISERRTGVSETQYF | TRBJ2-5 | - | - | TRBV10-3
TGTGCCAGCAGCCGCCGGGGGCAGGCCAACACTGAAGCTTTCTTT | CASSRRGQANTEAFF | TRBJ1-1 | - | once | TRBV5-6
TGCGCCAGCAGCCAGAGACAGGTCGCCGACAATCAGCCCCAGCATTTT | CASSQRQVADNQPQHF | TRBJ1-5 | - | - | TRBV4-1
TGTGCCAGCAGACCCACTAGCGGGAGTTTCAATGAGCAGTTCTTC | CASRPTSGSFNEQFF | TRBJ2-1 | TRBD2 | - | TRBV2
TGCGCCAGCAGCTTGGAGGCTAGCCACACAAGGTCAGATACGCAGTATTTT | CASSLEASHTRSDTQYF | TRBJ2-3 | - | - | TRBV5-1
TGTGCCAGCAGCTCCCGGGGCCTCTACGAGCAGTACTTC | CASSSRGLYEQYF | TRBJ2-7 | - | few | TRBV7-9